This T cell receptor (beta chain) derives from a study of T cells in women clearing cervical HPV infection. Using immunoSEQ multiplex PCR, the repertoire was profiled, and TCRdb retains in-frame clones only, with some absent. The sample table includes around 20,000 clones. Overall study results and limits: Combining TCR richness with V gene abundances gave roughly 0.8 AUC. Timing of associations relative to infection is unclear; T-cell subsets were not isolated. Repertoire richness, not evenness, was significantly elevated in CIN3+ cases versus controls.

All participants had a single incident cervical HPV16 infection, and prevalent HPV16 infections were excluded. With 5 bases clipped from V and 6 bases from J, the junction kept 7 bases outside the gene matches. CDR1 and CDR2 (germline): ENHRY, SYGVKD. This CDR3 has 14 amino acids. About this clone itself: Its specificity is unknown. The read falls 3 residues short of the CDR3 end, and the missing part is taken from the germline J gene.

The receptor comes from a woman between 18 and 70 years old with a cervical HPV16 infection that either progressed to CIN3+ or cleared (not recorded which). The V and J genes are TRBV10-3 and TRBJ1-1; 9 nucleotides match TRBD1. The sample comprised blood buffy coat. Incomplete CDR3 DNA: TGTGCCATCAGTTCAACCGGGACAGGGTCTGAA. It specifies CAISSTGTGSE. The full CDR3 sequence reads CAISSTGTGSEAFF.